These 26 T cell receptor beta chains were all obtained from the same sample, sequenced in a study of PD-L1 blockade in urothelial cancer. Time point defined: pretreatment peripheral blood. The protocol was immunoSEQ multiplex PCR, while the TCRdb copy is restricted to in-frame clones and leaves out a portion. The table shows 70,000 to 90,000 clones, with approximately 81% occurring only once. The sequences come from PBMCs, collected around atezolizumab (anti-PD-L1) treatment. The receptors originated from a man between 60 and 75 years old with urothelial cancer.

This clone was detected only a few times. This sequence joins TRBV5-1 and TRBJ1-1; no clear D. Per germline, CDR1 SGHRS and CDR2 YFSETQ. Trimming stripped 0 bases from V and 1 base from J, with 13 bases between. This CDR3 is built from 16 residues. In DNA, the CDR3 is TGCGCCAGCAGCTTGGCCCTTTGGGAGGGGAACACTGAAGCTTTCTTT. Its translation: CASSLALWEGNTEAFF.

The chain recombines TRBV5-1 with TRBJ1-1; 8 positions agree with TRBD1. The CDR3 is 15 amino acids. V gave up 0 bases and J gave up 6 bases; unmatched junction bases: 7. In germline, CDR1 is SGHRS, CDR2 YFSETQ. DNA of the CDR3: TGCGCCAGCAGCTTGGCCATGGACAGGGTGGCTGAAGCTTTCTTT. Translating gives CASSLAMDRVAEAFF.

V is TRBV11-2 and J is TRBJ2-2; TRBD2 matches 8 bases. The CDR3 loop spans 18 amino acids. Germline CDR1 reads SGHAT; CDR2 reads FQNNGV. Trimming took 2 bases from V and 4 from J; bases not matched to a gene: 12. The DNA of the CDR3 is TGTGCCAGCAGCTTACGGGAGGGTCCGACTCGGGGCACCGGGGAGCTGTTTTTT. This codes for CASSLREGPTRGTGELFF.

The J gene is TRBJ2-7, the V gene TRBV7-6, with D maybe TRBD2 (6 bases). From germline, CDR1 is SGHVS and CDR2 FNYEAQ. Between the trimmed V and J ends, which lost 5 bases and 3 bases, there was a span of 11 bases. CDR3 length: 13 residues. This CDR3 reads CASSTGDGYEQYF. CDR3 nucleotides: TGTGCCAGCAGCACGGGGGACGGCTACGAGCAGTACTTC.

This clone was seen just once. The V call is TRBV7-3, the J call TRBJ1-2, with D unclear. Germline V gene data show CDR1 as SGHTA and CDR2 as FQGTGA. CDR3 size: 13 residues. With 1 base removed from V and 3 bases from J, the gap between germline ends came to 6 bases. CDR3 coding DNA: TGTGCCAGCAGCTTAAACGGAGACTATGGCTACACCTTC. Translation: CASSLNGDYGYTF.

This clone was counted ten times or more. CDR3 sequence: CASSTGQLTNTEAFF. CDR3 bases: TGTGCCAGCAGCACGGGACAGCTCACGAACACTGAAGCTTTCTTT. The rearrangement links TRBV9 to TRBJ1-1, with 7 nucleotides matching TRBD1. CDR1 SGDLS and CDR2 YYNGEE come from the germline V gene. This CDR3 spans 15 amino acids. J gave up 1 base and V 4 bases, and 7 bases lay outside the gene matches.

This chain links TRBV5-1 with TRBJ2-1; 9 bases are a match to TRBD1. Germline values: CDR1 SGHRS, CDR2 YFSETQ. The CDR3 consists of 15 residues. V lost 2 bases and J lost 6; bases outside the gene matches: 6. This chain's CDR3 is CASSFEMGQGNEQFF. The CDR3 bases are TGCGCCAGCAGCTTCGAGATGGGACAGGGCAATGAGCAGTTCTTC.

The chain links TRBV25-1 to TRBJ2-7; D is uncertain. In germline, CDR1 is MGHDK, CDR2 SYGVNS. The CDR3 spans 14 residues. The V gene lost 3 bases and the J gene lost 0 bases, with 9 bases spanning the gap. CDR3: CASSDGRYSYEQYF. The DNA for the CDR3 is TGTGCCAGCAGTGATGGCAGGTACTCCTACGAGCAGTACTTC.

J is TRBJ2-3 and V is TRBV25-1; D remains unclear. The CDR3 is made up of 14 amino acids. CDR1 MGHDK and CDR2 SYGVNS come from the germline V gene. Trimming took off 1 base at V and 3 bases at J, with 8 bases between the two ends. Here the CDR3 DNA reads TGTGCCAGCAGTGAATTCCCCCAGACAGATACGCAGTATTTT. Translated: CASSEFPQTDTQYF. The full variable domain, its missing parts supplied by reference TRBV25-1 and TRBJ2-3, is EADIYQTPRYLVIGTGKKITLECSQTMGHDKMYWYQQDPGMELHLIHYSYGVNSTEKGDLSSESTVSRIRTEHFPLTLESARPSHTSQYLCASSEFPQTDTQYFGPGTRLTVL.

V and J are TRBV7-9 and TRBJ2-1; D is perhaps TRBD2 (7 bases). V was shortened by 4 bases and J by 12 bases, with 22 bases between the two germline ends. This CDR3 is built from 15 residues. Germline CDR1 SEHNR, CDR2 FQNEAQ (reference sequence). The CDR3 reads CASSSEGGVPGRQFF. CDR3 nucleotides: TGTGCCAGCAGCTCCGAGGGGGGGGTCCCCGGCCGGCAGTTCTTC.

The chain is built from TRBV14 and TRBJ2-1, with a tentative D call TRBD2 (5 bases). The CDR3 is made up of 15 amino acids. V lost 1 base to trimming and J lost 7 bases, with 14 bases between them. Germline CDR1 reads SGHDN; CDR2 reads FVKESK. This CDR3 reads CASSQVGGESNEQFF. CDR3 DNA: TGTGCCAGCAGCCAAGTCGGTGGGGAGTCTAATGAGCAGTTCTTC. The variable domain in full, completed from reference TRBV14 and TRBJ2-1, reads EAGVTQFPSHSVIEKGQTVTLRCDPISGHDNLYWYRRVMGKEIKFLLHFVKESKQDESGMPNNRFLAERTGGTYSTLKVQPAELEDSGVYFCASSQVGGESNEQFFGPGTRLTVL.

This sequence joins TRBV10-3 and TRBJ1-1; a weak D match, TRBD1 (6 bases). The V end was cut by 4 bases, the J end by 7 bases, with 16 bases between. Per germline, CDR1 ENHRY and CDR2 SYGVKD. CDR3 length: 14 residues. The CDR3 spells CAISAGAGVVEAFF. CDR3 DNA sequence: TGTGCCATCAGTGCTGGGGCAGGGGTGGTTGAAGCTTTCTTT.

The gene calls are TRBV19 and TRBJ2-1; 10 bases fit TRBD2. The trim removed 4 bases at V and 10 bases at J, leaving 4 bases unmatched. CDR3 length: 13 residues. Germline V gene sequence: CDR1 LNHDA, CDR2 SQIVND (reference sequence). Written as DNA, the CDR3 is TGTGCCAGTAGTACCTCGACTAGCGGGGAGCAGTTCTTC. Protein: CASSTSTSGEQFF.

CDR3 sequence (DNA): TGTGCCAGCTCACGGGACACAAGCTACGAGCAGTACTTC. Translating gives CASSRDTSYEQYF. The chain couples TRBV6-1 to TRBJ2-7, with D maybe TRBD1 (6 bases). The V gene lost 8 bases and the J gene lost 3 bases, with 14 bases spanning the gap. Germline-derived CDR1 and CDR2 are MNHNS and SASEGT. The CDR3 runs 13 residues.

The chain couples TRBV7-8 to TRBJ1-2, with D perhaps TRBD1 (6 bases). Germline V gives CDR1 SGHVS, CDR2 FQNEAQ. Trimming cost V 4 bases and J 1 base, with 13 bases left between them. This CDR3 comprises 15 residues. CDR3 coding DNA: TGTGCCAGCAGCTCAGGGGTTAGGATTAACTATGGCTACACCTTC. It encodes CASSSGVRINYGYTF.

The CDR3 region is CASSTGQGSNQPQHF. The CDR3 DNA follows: TGCGCCAGCAGCACCGGACAGGGCTCTAATCAGCCCCAGCATTTT. The chain couples TRBV5-1 to TRBJ1-5; the match to TRBD1 covers 8 bases. This CDR3 contains 15 residues. The germline V gene has CDR1 SGHRS and CDR2 YFSETQ. The J segment lost 4 bases and the V segment lost 4 bases, leaving 7 bases of the junction unmatched.

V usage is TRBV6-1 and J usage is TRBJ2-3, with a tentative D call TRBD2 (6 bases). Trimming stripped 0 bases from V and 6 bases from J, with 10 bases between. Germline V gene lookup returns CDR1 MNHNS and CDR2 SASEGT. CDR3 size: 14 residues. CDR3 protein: CASSEAGRSDTQYF. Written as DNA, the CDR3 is TGTGCCAGCAGTGAAGCTGGGAGGTCGGATACGCAGTATTTT.

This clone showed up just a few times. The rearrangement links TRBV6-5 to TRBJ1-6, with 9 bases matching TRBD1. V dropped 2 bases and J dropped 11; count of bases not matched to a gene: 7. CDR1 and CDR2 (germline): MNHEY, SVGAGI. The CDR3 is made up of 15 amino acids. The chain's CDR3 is CASSYEGQGRTPLHF. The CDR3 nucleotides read TGTGCCAGCAGTTACGAAGGACAGGGGCGGACACCCCTCCACTTT.

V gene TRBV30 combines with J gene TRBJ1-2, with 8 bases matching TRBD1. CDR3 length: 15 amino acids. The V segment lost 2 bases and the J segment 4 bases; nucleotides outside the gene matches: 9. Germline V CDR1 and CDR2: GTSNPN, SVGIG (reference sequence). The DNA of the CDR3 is TGTGCCTGGAGTTTCCGGACAGGGATAAGCTATGGCTACACCTTC. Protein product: CAWSFRTGISYGYTF.

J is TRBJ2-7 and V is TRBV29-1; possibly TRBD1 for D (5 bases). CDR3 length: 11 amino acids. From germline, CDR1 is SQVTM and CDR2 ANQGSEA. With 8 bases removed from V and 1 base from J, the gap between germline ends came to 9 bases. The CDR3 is CSIWTSYEQYF. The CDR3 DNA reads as TGCAGCATCTGGACATCCTACGAGCAGTACTTC.

The CDR3 DNA reads as TGTGCCAGCAGTATAGACCCAGGACTAGCCAACGAGCAGTACTTC. This sequence encodes CASSIDPGLANEQYF. This sequence joins TRBV7-9 and TRBJ2-7, with TRBD2 matching 8 bases. The CDR3 is 15 amino acids. Germline V gene lookup returns CDR1 SEHNR and CDR2 FQNEAQ (reference sequence). V was pared by 6 bases and J by 5 bases, with 12 bases of the junction left unmatched.

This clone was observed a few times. As DNA, the CDR3 is TGTGCCAGCAGTAGAGGATATGGCTACACCTTC. Protein: CASSRGYGYTF. The genes are TRBV6-4 and TRBJ1-2; D unclear. CDR3 size: 11 residues. CDR1 and CDR2 (germline): MRHNA, SNTAGT. V was cut by 5 bases and J by 5 bases, with 6 bases left in between.

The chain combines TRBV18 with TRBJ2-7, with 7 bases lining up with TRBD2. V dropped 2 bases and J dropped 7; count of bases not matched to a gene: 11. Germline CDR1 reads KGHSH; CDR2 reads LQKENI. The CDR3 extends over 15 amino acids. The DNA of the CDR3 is TGTGCCAGCTCACCAAGGCGGGAGACCTCTAGTGAGCAGTACTTC. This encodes CASSPRRETSSEQYF. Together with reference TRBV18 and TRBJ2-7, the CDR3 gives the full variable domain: NAGVMQNPRHLVRRRGQEARLRCSPMKGHSHVYWYRQLPEEGLKFMVYLQKENIIDESGMPKERFSAEFPKEGPSILRIQQVVRGDSAAYFCASSPRRETSSEQYFGPGTRLTVT.

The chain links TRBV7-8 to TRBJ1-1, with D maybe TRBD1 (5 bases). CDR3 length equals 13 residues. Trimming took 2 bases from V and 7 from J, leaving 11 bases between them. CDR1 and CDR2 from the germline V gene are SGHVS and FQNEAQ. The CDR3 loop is CASSLFTQGEAFF. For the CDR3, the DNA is TGTGCCAGCAGCTTATTCACGCAGGGTGAAGCTTTCTTT. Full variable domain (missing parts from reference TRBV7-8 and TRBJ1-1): GAGVSQSPRYKVAKRGQDVALRCDPISGHVSLFWYQQALGQGPEFLTYFQNEAQLDKSGLPSDRFFAERPEGSVSTLKIQRTQQEDSAVYLCASSLFTQGEAFFGQGTRLTVV.

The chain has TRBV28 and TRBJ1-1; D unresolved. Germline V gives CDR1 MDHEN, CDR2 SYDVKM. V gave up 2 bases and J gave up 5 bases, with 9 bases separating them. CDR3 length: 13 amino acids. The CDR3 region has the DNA TGTGCCAGCAGTTTAATCCCTAGGACTGAAGCTTTCTTT. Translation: CASSLIPRTEAFF.

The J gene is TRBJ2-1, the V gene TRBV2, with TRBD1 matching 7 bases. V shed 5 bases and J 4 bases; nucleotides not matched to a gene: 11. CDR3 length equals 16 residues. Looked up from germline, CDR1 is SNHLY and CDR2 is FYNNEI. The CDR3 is CASSLNTGTVYNEQFF. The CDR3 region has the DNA TGTGCCAGCAGTTTGAATACCGGGACAGTATACAATGAGCAGTTCTTC.